Shown below are 19 T cell receptor beta chains from a single sample sequenced in a study of T-cell reconstitution after alpha-beta-depleted transplantation in children. A TCRbeta library incorporating unique molecular identifiers was prepared. MiXCR, run by TCRdb on the PCR reads, gives a single entry per CDR3 protein. Among just over 200,000 distinct CDR3 sequences listed, about 8.2% were seen once. Sequenced material: PBMCs, mostly from graft donor cells, taken 360 days after TCRalphabeta/CD19-depleted stem cell transplant. The receptors derive from a male patient between 2 and 15 years old who had a stem cell transplant for acute myeloid leukemia, so the T cells may come from the graft donor.

V gene TRBV15 combines with J gene TRBJ1-1; 7 nucleotides agree with TRBD1. The V gene's germline CDR1 is LNHNV and CDR2 YYDKDF (reference sequence). The CDR3 extends over 15 amino acids. After removal of 0 bases from V and 0 bases from J, the junction contained 1 base not matched to a gene. The DNA for the CDR3 is TGTGCCACCAGCAGAGAGGACAGGCTGAACACTGAAGCTTTCTTT. Translated: CATSREDRLNTEAFF.

This clonotype occurred many times. The V gene is TRBV12-3 or TRBV12-4, the J gene TRBJ2-1; TRBD2 might be the D (6 bases). V dropped 7 bases and J dropped 5 bases, with 9 bases sitting between them. The CDR3 has 12 amino acids. CDR3: CASTGGDNEQFF. The CDR3 bases are TGTGCCAGCACCGGCGGGGACAATGAGCAGTTCTTC.

This clonotype was detected a few times. The rearrangement links TRBV30 to TRBJ2-5; weak D call: TRBD1 (6 bases). The germline V and J ends were trimmed by 4 bases and 5 bases, with 11 bases remaining between them. Germline CDR1 reads GTSNPN; CDR2 reads SVGIG (reference sequence). This CDR3 comprises 12 residues. This CDR3 is CAWTQGGETQYF. The CDR3 bases are TGTGCCTGGACACAGGGCGGTGAGACCCAGTACTTC.

This clonotype was seen ten or more times. This sequence joins TRBV7-2 and TRBJ2-2, with D tentatively TRBD1 or TRBD2 (6 bases each). CDR1 SGHTA and CDR2 FQGNSA come from the germline V gene. This CDR3 is 13 amino acids long. V shed 4 bases and J shed 11 bases, with 14 bases lying between them. The CDR3 loop is CASSSTGGRELFF. In DNA, the CDR3 is TGTGCCAGCAGCTCCACTGGGGGGCGAGAGCTGTTTTTT.

This clonotype has a count of ten or more. The rearrangement joins TRBV18 to TRBJ2-7, with 9 bases that match TRBD1. Germline CDR1 is KGHSH and CDR2 is LQKENI. J lost 3 bases, V lost 4 bases, and 4 bases had no gene match. This CDR3 has 14 amino acids. In DNA form, the CDR3 reads TGTGCCAGCTCACTTAGACAGGGGGGCTACGAGCAGTACTTC. Translation: CASSLRQGGYEQYF.

The chain carries TRBV5-1 and TRBJ2-2; D is uncertain. The CDR3 covers 13 residues. The germline V and J ends were trimmed by 6 bases and 7 bases, with 13 bases remaining between them. Germline V gene sequence: CDR1 SGHRS, CDR2 YFSETQ. The CDR3 loop is CASNDQNLGELFF. The CDR3 DNA sequence: TGCGCCAGCAACGACCAGAATCTCGGGGAGCTGTTTTTT. The whole variable domain, remainder taken from reference TRBV5-1 and TRBJ2-2, is KAGVTQTPRYLIKTRGQQVTLSCSPISGHRSVSWYQQTPGQGLQFLFEYFSETQRNKGNFPGRFSGRQFSNSRSEMNVSTLELGDSALYLCASNDQNLGELFFGEGSRLTVL.

This chain links TRBV7-9 with TRBJ2-7; 11 bases map to TRBD2. Trimming removed 6 bases from V and 3 bases from J; junction bases left unmatched: 7. Germline loops: CDR1 SEHNR, CDR2 FQNEAQ (reference sequence). This CDR3 comprises 15 residues. In DNA form, the CDR3 reads TGTGCCAGCAGTCCTGGACTAGCGGGTTACTACGAGCAGTACTTC. Translating it yields CASSPGLAGYYEQYF.

This clonotype was detected ten times or more. This chain uses TRBV7-2 with TRBJ2-7; 12 bases agree with TRBD2. Germline CDR1 SGHTA, CDR2 FQGNSA. This CDR3 is 14 amino acids long. V was pared by 5 bases and J by 3 bases, with 2 bases of the junction left unmatched. CDR3 sequence reads: CASSRTSGNYEQYF. CDR3 bases: TGTGCCAGCAGCAGGACTAGCGGGAACTACGAGCAGTACTTC.

Ten or more counts support this clonotype. The V and J genes are TRBV5-1 and TRBJ2-3; D uncertain. Trimming pared 3 bases from V and 5 bases from J, leaving 10 bases between. The CDR3 consists of 13 residues. CDR1 and CDR2 (germline): SGHRS, YFSETQ. The CDR3 here is CASSSQVQDTQYF. CDR3 DNA: TGCGCCAGCAGCTCCCAGGTTCAAGATACGCAGTATTTT. The full variable domain, rest sourced from reference TRBV5-1 and TRBJ2-3, is KAGVTQTPRYLIKTRGQQVTLSCSPISGHRSVSWYQQTPGQGLQFLFEYFSETQRNKGNFPGRFSGRQFSNSRSEMNVSTLELGDSALYLCASSSQVQDTQYFGPGTRLTVL.

This clonotype was detected a few times. Germline and junction disagree at one end, which may indicate a read error. V and J are TRBV29-1 and TRBJ2-1; D unclear. In germline, CDR1 is SQVTM, CDR2 ANQGSEA. The CDR3 has 11 amino acids. Here the CDR3 DNA reads TGCAGCCCAACCTTCTACGATGAGCAGTTCTTC. It encodes CSPTFYDEQFF.

The J gene is TRBJ2-7, the V gene TRBV3-1, with 9 bases lining up with TRBD1. The J segment lost 5 bases and the V segment lost 1 base, leaving 9 bases of the junction unmatched. The CDR3 length is 16 residues. From germline, CDR1 is LGHDT and CDR2 YNNKEL (reference sequence). The CDR3, as DNA: TGTGCCAGCAGCCAAGTTCAGGGACAGGGAGGCCACGAGCAGTACGTC. This codes for CASSQVQGQGGHEQYV.

The J gene is TRBJ2-3, the V gene TRBV24-1, with 9 bases lining up with TRBD2. The CDR3 is 15 residues long. J gave up 2 bases and V 6 bases, and 5 bases lay outside the gene matches. Germline V gene sequence: CDR1 KGHDR, CDR2 SFDVKD. The CDR3, as DNA: TGTGCCACCAGTAGCGGGAGGAAGAACACAGATACGCAGTATTTT. This codes for CATSSGRKNTDTQYF.

This clonotype turned up a few times. This chain connects TRBV6-6 to TRBJ2-7, with 10 bases identical to TRBD2. V lost 5 bases to trimming and J lost 7 bases; unmatched junction nucleotides: 5. The germline V gene encodes CDR1 MNHNY and CDR2 SVGAGI (reference sequence). The CDR3 covers 13 residues. The CDR3 here is CASSGLAESEQYF. The CDR3 coding sequence is TGTGCCAGCAGTGGACTAGCGGAGTCGGAGCAGTACTTC.

This clonotype was detected a few times. V gene TRBV5-1 combines with J gene TRBJ2-3; D is possibly TRBD1 (6 bases). The CDR3 consists of 16 residues. Trimming stripped 1 base from V and 2 bases from J, with 14 bases between. Looked up from germline, CDR1 is SGHRS and CDR2 is YFSETQ. This chain's CDR3 is CASSLKAGASTDTQYF. The CDR3 DNA is TGCGCCAGCAGCTTGAAGGCAGGGGCCTCCACAGATACGCAGTATTTT.

The V call is TRBV6-4, the J call TRBJ2-2; D unclear. In germline, CDR1 is MRHNA, CDR2 SNTAGT. The CDR3 runs to 14 residues. Deletions cut 6 bases from V and 0 bases from J, with 8 bases between. The CDR3 DNA follows: TGTGCCAGCAGAAGGCGCCCGAACACCGGGGAGCTGTTTTTT. Translation gives CASRRRPNTGELFF.

This clonotype was seen only a few times. CDR3 protein: CSVETWARSATEAFF. The CDR3 DNA reads as TGCAGCGTTGAAACCTGGGCGAGATCCGCCACTGAAGCTTTCTTT. The chain employs TRBV29-1 and TRBJ1-1; D unclear. V was pared by 2 bases and J by 4 bases, with 17 bases between. The CDR3 contains 15 residues. Germline V CDR1 and CDR2: SQVTM, ANQGSEA.

This clonotype was counted only a few times. The gene calls are TRBV9 and TRBJ2-5; 8 bases agree with TRBD2. V gave up 4 bases and J gave up 3 bases; unmatched junction bases: 5. Germline lookup yields CDR1 SGDLS and CDR2 YYNGEE. CDR3 length: 14 amino acids. The CDR3 DNA follows: TGTGCCAGCAGCATCGGACTAGCAGAAGAGACCCAGTACTTC. This gives the protein CASSIGLAEETQYF.

This clonotype occurred a few times. The chain carries TRBV6-4 and TRBJ2-1, with D unclear. The V and J ends lost 3 bases and 13 bases respectively, with 22 bases between them. The CDR3 extends over 15 amino acids. Looked up from germline, CDR1 is MRHNA and CDR2 is SNTAGT. In DNA form, the CDR3 reads TGTGCCAGCAGTGAAGTAACCTACGAAGGGTGGCCCCAGTTCTTC. Translated, it gives CASSEVTYEGWPQFF.

This clonotype came up many times. The chain uses TRBV5-1 and TRBJ2-1; the match to TRBD2 covers 8 bases. Germline V gene sequence: CDR1 SGHRS, CDR2 YFSETQ. Trimming took 0 bases from V and 0 from J; bases not matched to a gene: 14. This CDR3 has 20 amino acids. This CDR3 reads CASSLAGRVGSGSSYNEQFF. The CDR3 DNA is TGCGCCAGCAGCTTGGCCGGGAGGGTGGGTAGCGGAAGCTCCTACAATGAGCAGTTCTTC.